This TCR beta chain was sequenced in a study of blood T cell repertoires in COVID-19. The authors' processing: How many nucleated cells were present was estimated from reference gene primer amplification. Sequenced by immunoSEQ multiplex PCR; TCRdb stores in-frame clones only, minus some. For V, J and clone size, that table is used; D and trimming come from the DNA. The table records 200,000 to 250,000 clones, roughly 80% of them present only once. Trimming stripped 3 bases from V and 0 bases from J, with 15 bases between. Looked up from germline, CDR1 is SGHVS and CDR2 is FNYEAQ. CDR3 length: 17 residues.

The sequence came from an older woman with acute or convalescent COVID-19. Sequencing was performed on peripheral blood. The V gene is TRBV7-6, the J gene TRBJ2-1; tentative D call: TRBD2 (7 bases). In nucleotides, the CDR3 is TGTGCCAGCAGCTTGGGGGGGCTCCTAAGCTCCTACAATGAGCAGTTCTTC. This encodes CASSLGGLLSSYNEQFF.